The next 2 T cell receptor beta chains were all read from a single sample in a study of cytomegalovirus exposure and HLA in healthy donors. A multiplex PCR was run with 60 Vbeta primers and 13 Jbeta primers. Assay used: immunoSEQ multiplex PCR; TCRdb lists only in-frame clones, some missing. The data hold around 150,000 clones, with 75% to 80% observed a single time. Source material: PBMCs. These receptors originate from a woman aged 45 to 65 in good health and CMV-seronegative.

The chain has TRBV19 and TRBJ2-1; D perhaps matches TRBD1 (6 bases). Between the trimmed V and J ends, which lost 3 bases and 0 bases, there was a span of 12 bases. There are 16 residues in the CDR3. CDR1 and CDR2 (germline): LNHDA, SQIVND (reference sequence). CDR3 nucleotide sequence: TGTGCCAGTAGTATTAGGGGGATGAGCTCCTACAATGAGCAGTTCTTC. It codes for CASSIRGMSSYNEQFF.

This clone has a handful of counts. The chain is built from TRBV4-3 and TRBJ1-1, with a weak D call TRBD1 (6 bases). Germline CDR1 reads LGHNA; CDR2 reads YSLEER. Trimming removed 0 bases from V and 1 base from J, with 12 bases in between. This CDR3 has 16 amino acids. CDR3 bases: TGCGCCAGCAGCCAAGATCTCAGGACAGCGAACACTGAAGCTTTCTTT. It codes for CASSQDLRTANTEAFF.